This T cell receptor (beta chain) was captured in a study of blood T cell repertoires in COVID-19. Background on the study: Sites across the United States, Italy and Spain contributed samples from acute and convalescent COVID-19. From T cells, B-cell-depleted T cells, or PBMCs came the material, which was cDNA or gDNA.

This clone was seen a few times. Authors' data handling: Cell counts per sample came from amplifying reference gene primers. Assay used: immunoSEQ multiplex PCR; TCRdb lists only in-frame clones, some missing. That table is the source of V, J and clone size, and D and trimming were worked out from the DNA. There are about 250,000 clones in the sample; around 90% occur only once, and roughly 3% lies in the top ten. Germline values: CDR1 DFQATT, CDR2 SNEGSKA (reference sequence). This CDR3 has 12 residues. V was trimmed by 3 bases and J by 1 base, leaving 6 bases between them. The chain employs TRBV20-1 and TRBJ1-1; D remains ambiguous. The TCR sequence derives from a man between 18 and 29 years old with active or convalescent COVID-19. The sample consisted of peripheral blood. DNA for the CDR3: TGCAGTGCTAGTCCGGGGAACACTGAAGCTTTCTTT. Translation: CSASPGNTEAFF.